This T cell receptor beta chain was captured in a study of vaccination effects on CD4 cells after COVID-19. Points from the study as a whole: Infection- and vaccine-induced clones contracted markedly late after vaccination. New vaccine-induced clones were the main type among post-vaccine spike-reactive clones in convalescents.

This table comes from immunoSEQ multiplex PCR, and its TCRdb copy is limited to in-frame clones, with some not included. The profile shows 15,000 to 20,000 clones, 76% of them singletons. About this clone itself: The antigen is undetermined.

ViraFEST used viral peptide pools to expand antigen-specific CD4+ T cells before sequencing. Culturing for approximately 10 days preceded CD4+ T cell isolation. This person's SARS-CoV-2 infection, confirmed by PCR, occurred between March and December 2020. Vaccination of participants consisted of two doses of either the BNT162b2 or mRNA-1273 vaccine. The J segment lost 0 bases and the V segment lost 4 bases, leaving 2 bases of the junction unmatched. The CDR3 has 15 residues. The germline CDR1 and CDR2 sequences are SNHLY and FYNNEI. This sequence joins TRBV2 and TRBJ2-3; 9 nucleotides align to TRBD2. Sequencing used CD4+ T cells from PBMCs cultured with SARS-CoV-2 spike peptides, obtained after COVID-19 vaccination. This clonotype was sampled from a human donor who had a prior SARS-CoV-2 infection. The CDR3: CASSGTSASTDTQYF. Here the CDR3 DNA reads TGTGCCAGCAGTGGGACTAGCGCTAGCACAGATACGCAGTATTTT.